Included here is one TCR beta chain sequence, with context. Its antigen remains unknown. The record originates from a study of cytomegalovirus exposure and HLA in healthy donors. Whole-study findings and limits: Owing to their indistinguishability, certain V segments, notably TRBV6-2 and TRBV6-3, were excluded.

Trimming removed 6 bases from V and 7 bases from J, with 9 bases in between. From germline, CDR1 is SNHLY and CDR2 FYNNEI. The CDR3 has 11 amino acids. PCR employed 60 Vbeta and 13 Jbeta primers. Data came from immunoSEQ multiplex PCR; TCRdb stores just in-frame clones and leaves some out. The sample holds about 200,000 clones. Despite likely unrecorded immune exposures, the donors were nominally healthy at the time of sampling. V and J are TRBV2 and TRBJ1-1; D is undetermined. This receptor was identified in a girl aged 2 to 10 in good health and CMV-seropositive. Input material: PBMCs. The CDR3 reads CASSSVREAFF. CDR3 sequence (DNA): TGTGCCAGCAGCTCTGTTCGTGAAGCTTTCTTT.